Given below is one T cell receptor (beta chain) in context. Its antigen is currently not known. No much larger clonotype is one base removed from it; base qualities were not supplied. Interpreted using the paper, the time point label stands for: about 28 days (+/-7) after the second vaccine dose. AZD1222 recipients with second doses at about 4 weeks or about 12 weeks were pooled, because spike-specific TCR depth and breadth did not differ between schedules. Vaccinee samples were obtained from the UK trials COV001 and COV002, which included a single-blind randomized controlled phase 2/3 trial of AZD1222 (ChAdOx1 nCoV-19) in healthy adults. Trial participant PBMC samples were collected at day 0 and day 28 after the second dose for TCRbeta chain sequencing. These data come from a study of T cell responses to AZD1222 COVID-19 vaccine (dated by TCRdb to 2020 to 2022). In the study overall: A total of more than 230 trial participants underwent TCR sequencing, of whom about 200 had received two doses of AZD1222 and about 26 had received two doses of the MenACWY control vaccine. Trial participants were enrolled by age into subgroups of 18-55, 56-69 and 70-plus years, and about 150, 27 and 61 TCR-sequenced participants, respectively, were included in these subgroups. What the work shows at the level of the full study, not this receptor alone: The 56-69-year group was small, and its depth increase did not reach significance, likely because of low power. Because no day 14 peak-response samples were available, the repertoires could be characterized only after the peak T cell response. Spike-specific TCR breadth and depth rose significantly after two AZD1222 doses compared with day 0 and with MenACWY recipients. Nearly half of unique spike-specific TCRs reportedly recognized epitopes outside regions mutated in the B.1.351 and B.1.1.7 variants. Participants were mostly white British and included more females than males, and it was suggested by the authors that clonal diversity may have been underestimated. The vaccine-associated CD4 TCRs covered the entire spike protein, and the dominant responses fell in regions 160-218 and 743-854. Only 5 to 7 AZD1222 recipients were SARS-CoV-2 seropositive at baseline, limiting conclusions about previously exposed vaccinees.

From the cysteine up to the phenylalanine, the CDR3 has a length of 15 residues. The CDR3 DNA has 45 bases and is translated from base 1. V was cut back by 5 bases and J by 6 bases, leaving a gap of 14 bases between them. The germline V gene sets CDR1 to SNHLY and CDR2 to FYNNEI. The CDR3 regions of human TCRbeta chains were analyzed by immunosequencing. On the authors' methods: Repertoire TCRs were checked for matches against a reference library of SARS-CoV-2-specific TCRs that had been generated using the MIRA antigen-specificity platform. Breadth was defined as the fraction of unique TCRs that were SARS-CoV-2-associated. Depth was defined as the fraction of total T cells that were SARS-CoV-2-associated. Using the MIRA data, each spike-specific TCR was assigned both to the spike region to which the TCR was reactive and to a CD4 or CD8 class. Log10-transformed breadth and depth values were compared by one-way ANOVA with Sidak's multiple comparisons tests. TCRdb holds this immuneACCESS table with in-frame rearrangements only. Some clones are missing; in checked studies, unresolved V genes explain under half, and the rest has no known cause. V and J calls plus clone size are reproduced from that table; the DNA served to infer D and trimming. The sample yields 250,000 to 300,000 clones; approximately 94% were counted once. Roughly 0.51% of the sample goes to the ten largest clones.

The sample in question was peripheral blood, obtained 28 days after the second AZD1222 dose. The sequence derives from an adult who received the AZD1222 COVID-19 vaccine. This sequence uses TRBV2 and TRBJ1-6; the D gene is possibly TRBD1, with 5 bases matching. Read as DNA, the sequence is TGTGCCAGCAGTTCCCCGGGACGCCTTAATTCACCCCTCCACTTT. The resulting protein is CASSSPGRLNSPLHF.